What follows describes a single TCR beta chain. Its antigen is not yet known. No quality values exist for individual bases; no much larger clone is one base distant. Library method: the immunoSEQ multiplex PCR assay. For the multiplex PCR, a mixture combining 60 forward primers for TCR Vbeta segments and 13 reverse primers for TCR Jbeta segments was used. A multiplex PCR assay on genomic DNA amplified the CDR3 region of rearranged TCR beta genes. The amplified TCR beta libraries were sequenced on the Illumina HiSeq System as 87-base-pair reads. As for how the authors treated the data: A later analysis counted about 76 million unique TCR beta chains across the roughly 700 repertoires, and 10 million to 11 million of these chains were shared by at least two donors. To remove PCR and sequencing errors, raw reads were error-corrected and collapsed into unique sequences using a nearest-neighbor algorithm that merged closely related sequences. V, D and J gene segments were assigned by aligning CDR3 sequences to IMGT reference sequences. For a sequence to be retained, a match of at least six nucleotides was required to both a V gene segment and a J gene segment. A rearrangement counted as productive if the CDR3 had no stop codons and remained in frame with V and J, and every other rearrangement counted as non-productive. CDR3 was defined according to IMGT convention as the region running from the second conserved V-encoded cysteine to the conserved J-encoded phenylalanine. The earlier analysis of about 500 of the donors excluded sequences that lacked an unambiguous match to a single V gene segment. An earlier analysis of 500 to 600 of the donors classified V segments as functional when productive rearrangements were above 56.7% and as segregating when the standard deviation between donors was above 5%. A statistical classification framework was built for diagnosing cytomegalovirus status from the catalog of TCR beta chain sequences. V and J gene assignment, in a later analysis, came from comparing TCR nucleotide sequences with IMGT/GENE-DB human TR gene sequences. The TCRdist pipeline was used in a later analysis to assign CDR3 sequences and most-parsimonious VDJ recombination scenarios. In a later analysis, each TCR beta chain was defined by its CDR3 amino acid sequence together with its V-gene family, and reads lacking a unique V-gene family were excluded. In a later analysis, around 650 highly shared, low-generation-probability nucleotide sequences were removed to address suspected cross-contamination and a sequencing artifact. In a later analysis, a clonal expansion index for each public chain was calculated from normalized within-repertoire ranks of inferred template counts. In a later analysis, generation probabilities were computed using a VDJ recombination model fitted to out-of-frame rearrangements, and the results were checked against IGoR. Hypergeometric tests were used in a later analysis to score TCR-TCR, TCR-HLA and TCR-CMV co-occurrence, with a repertoire-size bias correction applied to the TCR pairs. In a later analysis, false discovery rates were estimated by permuting HLA or CMV assignments 20 times. In a later analysis, co-occurring TCRs were grouped with DBSCAN, and TCRdist sequence similarity was added when clustering was performed within HLA-allele-positive subsets. For co-occurrence clustering, repertoires with fewer than 30,000 or more than 120,000 public chains were excluded, along with four to six repertoires with anomalous nucleotide sharing. TCRdb took this table from immuneACCESS and kept in-frame rearrangements with V and J called. Such tables lack part of the clones; where checked against another copy, unresolved V genes explain under half of the gap, and the rest is unexplained. D and trimming were read from the DNA, whereas the V and J calls and clone size are those reported in that table. The sample yields 150,000 to 200,000 clones; nearly 80% were counted once. 13% to 15% of the sample is held by the ten biggest clonotypes.

The data were taken from a study of cytomegalovirus exposure and HLA in healthy donors (dated by TCRdb to the late 2010s). Looking at the study overall: An earlier analysis of some 600 of the donors reported 276 Gb of sequence data and around 100 million unique TCR beta sequences obtained from approximately 180 million T cells. Approximately 300 gigabases of sequencing data and around 90 million unique TCR sequences made up an early release that covered fewer than 650 HLA-typed donors. Among the roughly 430 genotyped donors, around 81% belonged to the genetic ancestry cluster associated with self-reported Caucasian donors. The aim of the study was to test whether cataloging public T cell receptors could identify signatures of past pathogen exposure. The study profiled the T cell repertoires of about 640 subjects by immunosequencing and related them to cytomegalovirus serostatus. Along with the approximately 620-subject first cohort, a separate validation cohort of over a hundred different subjects was used. To predict cytomegalovirus infection status, the study combined high-throughput TCR immunosequencing, statistical association of individual TCRs with disease status, and machine learning. A later analysis re-examined previously published TCR beta repertoires from hundreds of donors and added high-resolution HLA genotyping to investigate patterns of TCR occurrence. In the later analysis, no new phenotypic data were used to find candidate immune exposures; instead, reliance was placed on TCR beta sequences and their occurrence across donors. To decide whether each TCR beta V gene segment behaved as functional or pseudogenic, an earlier analysis of some 600 of the donors relied on high-throughput TCR beta sequencing. Donor age, sex, ethnicity and CMV serostatus were collected together with the repertoire data. A later genetic analysis took genome-wide SNP genotypes for about three fifths of the 666 donors and used that subset as a discovery cohort. All discovery cohort repertoires had been generated using a single sequencing platform. HLA typing included class I and class II loci at four-digit resolution. Typing coverage varied by locus: 629-630 donors for A, B, C, DRB1 and DQB1; about 520 for DQA1; nearly 610 for DPA1; under 490 for DPB1. Several DR-DQ haplotypes were handled as single units for association and clustering, since linkage in the cohort was strong. Among some 410 genotyped donors of the cohort, an average of approximately 240,000 unique TCR beta nucleotide sequences were sequenced per donor, roughly a sixth of them non-productive. General study outcomes and caveats: In a later analysis, TCR association rates were found to vary across HLA loci, with the most associated TCRs seen for DRB1 alleles and the fewest for HLA-C alleles. A group of highly shared sequence variants was considered likely to be a technical artifact of the sequencing pipeline. A later genetic analysis reported fewer N-insertions in productive TCRs among donors in an Asian-associated ancestry cluster than the approximately 700-donor mean. In a later analysis, HLA-associated TCR beta chains were found to be more clonally expanded and to have lower generation probabilities than equally common non-associated chains. About 17 rarely observed V segments, including chromosome 9 orphons, were excluded from the earlier analysis of about 610 of the donors because counts were too low. The cohort was sequenced for TCR beta chains only, and without alpha or paired-chain data the features that could be detected were limited. The authors suggested that the approach could potentially be extended to other disease states and immunological phenotypes. Linkage disequilibrium might explain the correlated functional status among segregating V segments, but an unknown experimental factor could not be ruled out. The study listed 164 TCR beta chains as associated with cytomegalovirus. Three of the identified cytomegalovirus-associated TCR beta chains were confirmed in vitro to be specific for cytomegalovirus antigens. Because some donors lacked HLA typing at each locus, the association tests relied only on the typed subset. At a false discovery rate of 0.05, a later analysis linked around 15,000 TCR beta sequences to specific HLA alleles. Several of the top co-occurrence clusters appeared to be linked to parvovirus B19, influenza, CMV and Epstein-Barr virus, according to a later analysis. For the cohort, immune exposure information was limited to CMV serostatus. According to a later analysis, most CMV-associated TCR beta chains appeared to be HLA-restricted, and the HLA associations seemed to be driven largely by CMV exposure. V-gene and J-gene trimming of TCR beta chains was associated with a missense DCLRE1C variant in a later genetic analysis, and the association was replicated in an independent cohort. The 87-base-pair reads could not distinguish some IMGT-functional V segments, including TRBV6-2 and TRBV6-3, so those segments were excluded. Sequencing depth was assumed to be roughly uniform across donors in the presence/absence analyses, though that assumption may not hold. A further reported finding was that TCR beta sequences accurately predicted the HLA-A and HLA-B alleles for most subjects in the first cohort. When HLA alleles, especially DR and DQ, strongly co-occurred, attributing TCR associations to individual alleles was difficult. An earlier analysis of some 560 of the donors showed that most TCR beta V segments appeared in productive rearrangements either about 87% or about 30% of the time, which broadly matched IMGT annotations. The classifier was reported to diagnose cytomegalovirus status with high specificity and sensitivity in both the original and validation cohorts. While some public TCRs were present in many individuals, most TCR sequences turned up only very rarely across donors.

The cohort comprised some 730 healthy bone marrow donors. All cohort members were sampled while nominally healthy, although unrecorded immune exposures were likely present. The donor was CMV seronegative and was included in the group of 352 seronegative cohort members. A peripheral blood sample was provided by each donor, and peripheral blood mononuclear cells were used for TCR beta sequencing. Genomic DNA extraction from the blood cell samples was performed with the Qiagen DNeasy Blood Extraction Kit. There are 13 amino acids in the CDR3, from cysteine to phenylalanine inclusive. The kept DNA is CDR3 alone, 39 bases in frame from the first base. The germline V end is reduced by 3 bases and the J end by 6 bases; junction bases left unmatched: 1. CDR1 and CDR2 are drawn from the germline V gene: SGHTA, FQGTGA.

This TCR derives from a middle-aged woman in good health and CMV-seronegative. The sample comprised PBMCs. The sequence joins TRBV7-3 to TRBJ2-1, with TRBD1 matching 8 junction bases. CDR3 protein: CASSFTGGNEQFF. The nucleotides read TGTGCCAGCAGCTTTACAGGGGGCAATGAGCAGTTCTTC.